The next 10 T cell receptor beta chains were all read from a single sample in a study of T-cell reconstitution after alpha-beta-depleted transplantation in children. Preparing the TCRbeta library involved the use of unique molecular identifiers. TCRdb fed the PCR reads into MiXCR, producing one record per CDR3 protein. In the table there are under 400,000 distinct CDR3 sequences, 20% to 30% of which are singletons. Here the sequenced sample was PBMCs, mostly from graft donor cells, taken 180 days after TCRalphabeta/CD19-depleted stem cell transplant. The source of these receptors is a male patient under 18 who had a stem cell transplant for acute lymphoblastic leukemia, so the T cells may come from the graft donor.

The table lists this clonotype with a few counts. The chain has TRBV11-2 and TRBJ1-6; D gene uncertain. CDR1 is SGHAT, CDR2 FQNNGV, per germline. This CDR3 is built from 15 residues. V was trimmed by 0 bases and J by 6 bases, leaving 9 bases between them. The CDR3 DNA is TGTGCCAGCAGCTTAGACGGACGAGCTAATTCACCCCTCCACTTT. Translating gives CASSLDGRANSPLHF.

Only a few counts were recorded for this clonotype. The rearrangement links TRBV2 to TRBJ1-2; TRBD1 is a possible D gene (6 bases). The V gene's germline CDR1 is SNHLY and CDR2 FYNNEI. The CDR3 has 14 residues. Between the trimmed V and J ends, which lost 7 bases and 8 bases, there was a span of 20 bases. DNA of the CDR3: TGTGCCAGCAACCCTTGGACAGACCATCAGGGCTACACCTTC. It translates to CASNPWTDHQGYTF.

The chain couples TRBV7-9 to TRBJ2-7; D is perhaps TRBD1 or TRBD2 (5 bases each). Germline CDR1 SEHNR, CDR2 FQNEAQ (reference sequence). The CDR3 extends over 13 amino acids. V shed 4 bases and J shed 3 bases, with 10 bases lying between them. CDR3 residues: CASSSGLIYEQYF. In DNA form, the CDR3 reads TGTGCCAGCAGCTCGGGGCTTATCTACGAGCAGTACTTC.

The rearrangement joins TRBV11-2 to TRBJ2-7; D is unresolved. In germline, CDR1 is SGHAT, CDR2 FQNNGV. Trimming shortened V by 8 bases and J by 4 bases, and 12 bases separated the two germline ends. The CDR3 loop spans 12 amino acids. The DNA for the CDR3 is TGTGCCAGCGGCACAGCTAGGTACGAGCAGTACTTC. This codes for CASGTARYEQYF.

The genes are TRBV11-3 and TRBJ2-1; 10 nucleotides align to TRBD1. This CDR3 region has 17 residues. The V gene end was trimmed by 5 bases and the J gene end by 3 bases; junction bases not matched to a gene: 10. Germline-derived CDR1 and CDR2 are SGHNT and YENEEA. The CDR3 protein is CASSAARGQGVYNEQFF. The CDR3, as DNA: TGTGCCAGCAGCGCCGCACGAGGACAGGGGGTCTACAATGAGCAGTTCTTC.

The V gene is TRBV28, the J gene TRBJ1-6, with D uncertain. Looked up from germline, CDR1 is MDHEN and CDR2 is SYDVKM. The CDR3 is 12 amino acids. The V end lost 5 bases, the J end lost 12 bases, and 11 bases lay between the germline ends. CDR3 DNA sequence: TGTGCCAGCAGTATGCGGGATTTACCCCTCCACTTT. Its protein is CASSMRDLPLHF.

This sequence joins TRBV5-6 and TRBJ2-1; 12 bases are shared with TRBD2. Unmatched junction bases numbered 3, after V lost 5 bases and J lost 0 bases. The germline CDR1 and CDR2 sequences are SGHDT and YYEEEE. The CDR3 extends over 16 amino acids. Written as DNA, the CDR3 is TGTGCCAGCAGATCGGGACTAGCGGGCTCCTACAATGAGCAGTTCTTC. This codes for CASRSGLAGSYNEQFF.

The chain links TRBV6-1 to TRBJ2-3, with D maybe TRBD1 (5 bases). The CDR3 covers 13 residues. Germline CDR1 is MNHNS and CDR2 is SASEGT. Trimming stripped 5 bases from V and 6 bases from J, with 12 bases between. The CDR3 reads CASSQGVGDTQYF. CDR3 DNA: TGTGCCAGCAGTCAAGGGGTGGGGGATACGCAGTATTTT.

The DNA of the CDR3 is TGCGCCAGCAGCCCTTTCGGAGGGCCCTCCTACGAGCAGTACTTC. Amino acid sequence: CASSPFGGPSYEQYF. The chain employs TRBV4-1 and TRBJ2-7; D possibly corresponds to TRBD2 (6 bases). There are 15 residues in the CDR3. CDR1 is MGHRA, CDR2 YSYEKL, per germline. The ends were cut back, 4 bases at V and 0 bases at J, with 13 bases in the middle.

The chain combines TRBV7-3 with TRBJ2-2; D call uncertain. The CDR3 runs to 13 residues. The V gene's germline CDR1 is SGHTA and CDR2 FQGTGA. The V gene lost 2 bases and the J gene lost 4 bases, with 5 bases spanning the gap. The CDR3 DNA is TGTGCCAGCAGCTTATGGGTCACCGGGGAGCTGTTTTTT. It yields the protein CASSLWVTGELFF.